This TCR beta chain was documented in a study of blood T cell repertoires in COVID-19. Turning to the study itself: Sites in the United States, Italy and Spain provided acute and convalescent COVID-19 samples.

Original methodology: It was from reference gene primer amplification that nucleated cell counts were estimated. Some clones are missing from TCRdb's copy, which holds only in-frame ones; the method was immunoSEQ multiplex PCR. V and J calls and clone size are given by that table; D and trimming were obtained from the DNA. This table has 350,000 to 400,000 clones, 70% to 90% appearing once. The germline CDR1 and CDR2 sequences are SGHRS and YFSETQ. Unmatched junction bases numbered 9, after V lost 4 bases and J lost 4 bases. CDR3 length: 15 residues. Cohort placement rested on clinical history that participants reported themselves.

The sample comprised PBMCs or T cells enriched from blood (not recorded which). The chain links TRBV5-1 to TRBJ1-1, with 8 bases matching TRBD1. This clonotype was sampled from a woman under 40 with acute COVID-19. The CDR3 loop is CASSDPTGVVTEAFF. The CDR3, as DNA: TGCGCCAGCAGCGACCCGACAGGGGTGGTCACTGAAGCTTTCTTT.